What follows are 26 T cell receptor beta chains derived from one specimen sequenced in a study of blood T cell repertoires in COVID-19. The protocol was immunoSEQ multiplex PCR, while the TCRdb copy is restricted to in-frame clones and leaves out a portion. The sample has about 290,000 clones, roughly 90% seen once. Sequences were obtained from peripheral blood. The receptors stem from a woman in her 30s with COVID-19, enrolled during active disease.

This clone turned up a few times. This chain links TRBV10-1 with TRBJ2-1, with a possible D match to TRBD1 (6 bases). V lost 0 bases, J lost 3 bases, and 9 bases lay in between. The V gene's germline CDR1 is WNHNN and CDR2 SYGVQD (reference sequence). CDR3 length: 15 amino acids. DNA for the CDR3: TGCGCCAGCAGTGAGTCCGGGACAAGCTACAATGAGCAGTTCTTC. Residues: CASSESGTSYNEQFF.

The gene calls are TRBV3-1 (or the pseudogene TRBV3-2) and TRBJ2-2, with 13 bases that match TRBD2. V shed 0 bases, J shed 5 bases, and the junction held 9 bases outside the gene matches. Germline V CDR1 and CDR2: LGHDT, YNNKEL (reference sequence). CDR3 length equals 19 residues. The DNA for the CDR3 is TGTGCCAGCAGCCAAGATCCCTGGACTAGCGGGGGTTCAACCGGGGAGCTGTTTTTT. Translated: CASSQDPWTSGGSTGELFF.

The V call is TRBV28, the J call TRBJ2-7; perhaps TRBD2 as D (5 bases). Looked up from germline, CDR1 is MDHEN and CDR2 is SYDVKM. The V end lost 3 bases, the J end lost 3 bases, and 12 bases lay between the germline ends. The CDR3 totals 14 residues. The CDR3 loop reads CASSFFSGYYEQYF. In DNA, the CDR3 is TGTGCCAGCAGTTTTTTCTCGGGGTACTACGAGCAGTACTTC.

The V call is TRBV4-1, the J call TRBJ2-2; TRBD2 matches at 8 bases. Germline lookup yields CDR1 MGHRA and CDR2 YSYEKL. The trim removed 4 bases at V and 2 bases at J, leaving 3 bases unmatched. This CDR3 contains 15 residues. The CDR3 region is CASSPSGGNTGELFF. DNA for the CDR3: TGCGCCAGCAGCCCCAGCGGGGGTAACACCGGGGAGCTGTTTTTT.

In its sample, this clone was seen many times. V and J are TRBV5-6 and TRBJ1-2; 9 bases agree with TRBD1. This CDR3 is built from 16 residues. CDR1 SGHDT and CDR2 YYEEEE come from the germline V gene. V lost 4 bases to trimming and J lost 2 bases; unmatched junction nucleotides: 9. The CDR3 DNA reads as TGTGCCAGCAGCAGACTCAACAGGGGGCCCAACTATGGCTACACCTTC. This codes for CASSRLNRGPNYGYTF.

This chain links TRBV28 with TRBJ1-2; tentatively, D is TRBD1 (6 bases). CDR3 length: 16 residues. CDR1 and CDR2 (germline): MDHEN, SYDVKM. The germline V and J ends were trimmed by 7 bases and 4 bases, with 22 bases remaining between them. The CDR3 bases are TGTGCCAGCACTCCCGGGGGGGCGCCCAGTATCTATGGCTACACCTTC. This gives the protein CASTPGGAPSIYGYTF.

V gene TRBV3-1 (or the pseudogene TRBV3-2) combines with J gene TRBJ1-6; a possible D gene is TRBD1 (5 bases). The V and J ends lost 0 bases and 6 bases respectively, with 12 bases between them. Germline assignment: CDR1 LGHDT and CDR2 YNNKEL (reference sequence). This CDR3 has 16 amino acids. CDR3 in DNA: TGTGCCAGCAGCCAAGATCGAACAGGTTTTAATTCACCCCTCCACTTT. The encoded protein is CASSQDRTGFNSPLHF.

In DNA, the CDR3 is TGTGCCACCGGTACAGAGACAGATACGCAGTATTTT. It codes for CATGTETDTQYF. The chain carries TRBV24-1 and TRBJ2-3; D unclear. V lost 9 bases and J 3 bases, leaving 9 bases between the germline ends. The CDR3 runs to 12 residues. The germline gives CDR1 KGHDR, CDR2 SFDVKD.

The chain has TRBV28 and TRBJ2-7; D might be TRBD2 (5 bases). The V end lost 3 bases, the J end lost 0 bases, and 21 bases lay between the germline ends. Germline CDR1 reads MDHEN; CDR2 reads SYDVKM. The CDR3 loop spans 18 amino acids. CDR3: CASSFRVIGAVSSYEQYF. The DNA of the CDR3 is TGTGCCAGCAGTTTTAGGGTAATTGGAGCGGTAAGCTCCTACGAGCAGTACTTC. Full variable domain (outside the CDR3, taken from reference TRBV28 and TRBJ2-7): DVKVTQSSRYLVKRTGEKVFLECVQDMDHENMFWYRQDPGLGLRLIYFSYDVKMKEKGDIPEGYSVSREKKERFSLILESASTNQTSMYLCASSFRVIGAVSSYEQYFGPGTRLTVT.

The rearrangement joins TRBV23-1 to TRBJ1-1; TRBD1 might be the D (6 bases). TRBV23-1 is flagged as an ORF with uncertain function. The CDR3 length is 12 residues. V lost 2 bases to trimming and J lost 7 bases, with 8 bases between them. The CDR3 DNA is TGCGCCAGCAGTCAACCGGACAGTGAAGCTTTCTTT. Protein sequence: CASSQPDSEAFF.

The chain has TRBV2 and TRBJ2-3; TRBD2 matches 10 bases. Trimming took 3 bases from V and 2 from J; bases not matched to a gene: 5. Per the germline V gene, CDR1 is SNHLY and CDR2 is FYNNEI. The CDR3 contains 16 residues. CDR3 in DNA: TGTGCCAGCAGTGATCCCCTAGCGGGGGCCACAGATACGCAGTATTTT. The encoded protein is CASSDPLAGATDTQYF.

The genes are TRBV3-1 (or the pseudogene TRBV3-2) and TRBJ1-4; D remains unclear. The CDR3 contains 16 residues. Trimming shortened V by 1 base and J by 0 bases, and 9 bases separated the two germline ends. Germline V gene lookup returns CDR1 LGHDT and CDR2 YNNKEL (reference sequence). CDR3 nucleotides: TGTGCCAGCAGCCAAGGTAGACAAGCAACTAATGAAAAACTGTTTTTT. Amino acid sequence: CASSQGRQATNEKLFF.

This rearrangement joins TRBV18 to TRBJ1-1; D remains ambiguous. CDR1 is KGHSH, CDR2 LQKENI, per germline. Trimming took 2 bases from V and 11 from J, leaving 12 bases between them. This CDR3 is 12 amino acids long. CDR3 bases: TGTGCCAGCTCACCAGGGTACTCGGAGGCTTTCTTT. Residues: CASSPGYSEAFF.

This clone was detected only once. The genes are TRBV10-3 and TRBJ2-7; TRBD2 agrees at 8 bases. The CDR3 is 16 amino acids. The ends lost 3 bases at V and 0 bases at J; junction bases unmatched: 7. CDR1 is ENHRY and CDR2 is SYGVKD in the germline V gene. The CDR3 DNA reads TGTGCCATCAGTGAAGGCGGGGGGTACAGCTCCTACGAGCAGTACTTC. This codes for CAISEGGGYSSYEQYF.

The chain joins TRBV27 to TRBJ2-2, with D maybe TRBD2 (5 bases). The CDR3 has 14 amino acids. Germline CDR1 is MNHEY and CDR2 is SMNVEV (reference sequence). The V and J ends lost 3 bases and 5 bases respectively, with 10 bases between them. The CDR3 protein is CASSLLALTGELFF. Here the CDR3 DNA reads TGTGCCAGCAGTTTGTTAGCGCTAACCGGGGAGCTGTTTTTT.

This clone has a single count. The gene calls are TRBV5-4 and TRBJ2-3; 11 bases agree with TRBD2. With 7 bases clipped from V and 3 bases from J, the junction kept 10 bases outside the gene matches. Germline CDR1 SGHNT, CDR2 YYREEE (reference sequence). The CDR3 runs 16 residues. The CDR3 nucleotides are TGTGCCAGCGGCCGATATAGCGGGGGGGGGACAGATACGCAGTATTTT. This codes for CASGRYSGGGTDTQYF. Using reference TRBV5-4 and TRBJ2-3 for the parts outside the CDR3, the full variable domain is ETGVTQSPTHLIKTRGQQVTLRCSSQSGHNTVSWYQQALGQGPQFIFQYYREEENGRGNFPPRFSGLQFPNYSSELNVNALELDDSALYLCASGRYSGGGTDTQYFGPGTRLTVL.

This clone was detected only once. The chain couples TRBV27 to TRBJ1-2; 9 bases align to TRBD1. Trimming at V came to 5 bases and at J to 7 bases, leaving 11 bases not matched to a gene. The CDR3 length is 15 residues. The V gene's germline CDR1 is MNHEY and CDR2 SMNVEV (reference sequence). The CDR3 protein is CASSPRQGGVGGYTF. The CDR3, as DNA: TGTGCCAGCAGTCCTCGACAGGGGGGAGTGGGTGGCTACACCTTC.

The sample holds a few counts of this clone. The CDR3 reads CASSPEGRGLFTF. For the CDR3, the DNA is TGTGCCAGCAGCCCGGAGGGCAGGGGGTTGTTCACCTTC. The J gene is TRBJ1-2, the V gene TRBV3-1 (or the pseudogene TRBV3-2), with TRBD1 identical over 7 bases. The V segment lost 4 bases and the J segment 13 bases; nucleotides outside the gene matches: 12. This CDR3 spans 13 amino acids. CDR1 is LGHDT and CDR2 is YNNKEL in the germline V gene (reference sequence).

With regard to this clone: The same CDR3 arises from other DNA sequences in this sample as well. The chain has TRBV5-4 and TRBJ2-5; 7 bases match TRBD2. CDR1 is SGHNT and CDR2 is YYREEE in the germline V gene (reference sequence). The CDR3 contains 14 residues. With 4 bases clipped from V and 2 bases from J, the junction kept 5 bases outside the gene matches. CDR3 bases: TGTGCCAGCAGCCTTGGGGGGGGGCAAGAGACCCAGTACTTC. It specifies CASSLGGGQETQYF.

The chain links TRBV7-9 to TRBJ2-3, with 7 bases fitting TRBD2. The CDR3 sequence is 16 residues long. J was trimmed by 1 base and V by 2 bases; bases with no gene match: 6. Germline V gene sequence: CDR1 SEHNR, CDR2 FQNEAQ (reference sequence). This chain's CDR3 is CASSLLAVRGTDTQYF. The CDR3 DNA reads TGTGCCAGCAGCTTACTAGCGGTGCGTGGCACAGATACGCAGTATTTT.

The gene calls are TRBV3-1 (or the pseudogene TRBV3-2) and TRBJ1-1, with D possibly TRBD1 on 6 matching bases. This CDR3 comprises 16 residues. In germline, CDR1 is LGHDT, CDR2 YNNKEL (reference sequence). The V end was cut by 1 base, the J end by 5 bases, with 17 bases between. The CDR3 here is CASSQVRTGWRTEAFF. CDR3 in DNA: TGTGCCAGCAGCCAAGTGAGAACAGGGTGGAGAACTGAAGCTTTCTTT.

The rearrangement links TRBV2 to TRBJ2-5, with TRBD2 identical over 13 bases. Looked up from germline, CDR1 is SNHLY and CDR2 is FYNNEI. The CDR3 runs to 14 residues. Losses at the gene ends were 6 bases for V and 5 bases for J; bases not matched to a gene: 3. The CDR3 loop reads CASRKLAGGETQYF. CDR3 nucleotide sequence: TGTGCCAGCAGGAAACTAGCGGGGGGGGAGACCCAGTACTTC.

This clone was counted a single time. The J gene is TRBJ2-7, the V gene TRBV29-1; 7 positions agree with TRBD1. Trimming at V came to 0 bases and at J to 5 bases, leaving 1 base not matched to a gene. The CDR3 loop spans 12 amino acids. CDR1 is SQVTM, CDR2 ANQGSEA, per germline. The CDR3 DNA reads TGCAGCGTTGAAGACGGGACAGACGAGCAGTACTTC. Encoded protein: CSVEDGTDEQYF.

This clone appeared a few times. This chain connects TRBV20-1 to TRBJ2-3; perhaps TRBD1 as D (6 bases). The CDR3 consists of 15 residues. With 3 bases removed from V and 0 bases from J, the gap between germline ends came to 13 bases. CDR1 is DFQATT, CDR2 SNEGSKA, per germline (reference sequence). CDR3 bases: TGCAGTGCTAGTGTGGGGGCACCTAGCACAGATACGCAGTATTTT. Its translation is CSASVGAPSTDTQYF.

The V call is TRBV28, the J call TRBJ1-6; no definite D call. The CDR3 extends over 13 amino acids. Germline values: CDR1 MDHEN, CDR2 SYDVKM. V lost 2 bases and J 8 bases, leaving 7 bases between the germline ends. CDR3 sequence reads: CASSLTADSPLHF. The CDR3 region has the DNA TGTGCCAGCAGTTTAACTGCGGATTCACCCCTCCACTTT.

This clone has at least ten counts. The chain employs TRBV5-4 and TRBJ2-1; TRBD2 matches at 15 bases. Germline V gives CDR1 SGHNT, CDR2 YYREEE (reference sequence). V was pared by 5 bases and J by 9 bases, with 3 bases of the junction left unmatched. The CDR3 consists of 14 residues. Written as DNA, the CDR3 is TGTGCCAGCAGGTGGACTAGCGGGGGGGGTGAGCAGTTCTTC. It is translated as CASRWTSGGGEQFF.